Sequencing of this T cell receptor beta chain was carried out in a study of shared clonotypes between healthy human individuals. Study observations and caveats: With a few donors compared, approximately 5% of naive CD4 clonotypes were shared. Estimated richness was generally greater in naive than memory subsets.

Naive CD8 cells were CD45RO-negative, positively selected for CCR7, excluding terminally differentiated effector memory CD45RA+ cells. With respect to this clone: Its antigen is not known.

The table came from immunoSEQ multiplex PCR; TCRdb's copy has only in-frame clones and leaves some out. The sample has fewer than 850,000 clones, about 96% seen once. Sequencing was carried out using naive CD8+ T cells sorted from blood. This receptor was obtained from a man younger than 40 in good health.

The CDR3 nucleotides read TGCGCCAGCAGCCAAGCAGGACAGGCCGGTTACGAGCAGTACTTC. Amino acid sequence: CASSQAGQAGYEQYF. The chain uses TRBV4-1 and TRBJ2-7; TRBD1 matches 7 bases. This CDR3 region has 15 residues. Per germline, CDR1 MGHRA and CDR2 YSYEKL. V trimming: 1 base; J trimming: 4 bases; junction bases outside the gene matches: 7.